This TCR beta chain came from a study of glioma-infiltrating T cells. The length of the CDR3 is 15 residues. Germline assignment: CDR1 DFQATT and CDR2 SNEGSKA (reference sequence). With 4 bases clipped from V and 7 bases from J, the junction kept 8 bases outside the gene matches. Using RNA template, CDR3s of TCR alpha and beta were amplified with iRepertoire arm-PCR. Tissue mRNA or PBMC total RNA, roughly 85-450 ng, went into one-step reverse transcription and amplification. TCRdb re-derived calls from the multiplex PCR reads in MiXCR, one entry per CDR3 protein. The data contain 150,000 to 200,000 distinct CDR3 sequences, roughly 32% of them seen just once; the ten biggest clones take up 20% to 25%.

Sequenced sample: glioma tissue, nonneoplastic brain tissue, or PBMCs (not recorded which). The chain recombines TRBV20-1 with TRBJ2-5; 14 nucleotides align to TRBD2. This receptor was obtained from a human donor with low-grade glioma or glioblastoma, undergoing nonglioma brain surgery, or in good health (not recorded which). The CDR3 reads CSAIYGTSGRGTQYF. In DNA form, the CDR3 reads TGCAGTGCTATATACGGGACTAGCGGGAGAGGGACCCAGTACTTC.